The source of this T cell receptor beta chain is a study of shared clonotypes between healthy human individuals (TCRdb year 2020). Regarding the complete study: Three men and two women, aged 18 to 49 years, made up the cohort. For each donor, CD4 naive and CD4 memory were each given three plates, CD8 naive was given two plates, and CD8 memory was given one plate. To increase sequencing depth and limit assay-specific biases, TCR repertoire library preparation and sequencing were carried out by different laboratories using diverse techniques. Per donor, leukapheresis produced somewhere between about 0.94 and 9 billion PBMCs. The study deeply sequenced blood TCR repertoires of 5 or 6 healthy adults to estimate repertoire size and the extent of clonotype sharing between individuals. The research as a whole found: Based on pairwise subsampling, the degree of clonotype sharing among donors was expected to be affected by sequencing depth. Clonotypes shared by all four sorted-subset donors showed higher generation probabilities than non-shared clonotypes. Naive subsets generally had larger estimated clonotype richness than memory subsets. Because the study included a small number of donors, the genetic and exposure-history diversity represented was limited. When several donors were compared, the shared fraction of clonotypes was about 5.5% for naive CD4, about 4% for naive CD8, roughly 2.3% for memory CD4, and around 0.37% for memory CD8. Incomplete sequencing was indicated by rarefaction of sorted-subset datasets, despite the large sequencing depth. Sampling was restricted to blood, and TCR repertoires in tissues likely differ from the TCR repertoires found in blood.

The donors were healthy, HIV-negative adults who had no recently reported acute infections or vaccinations. Every donor was a Caucasian adult living in Nashville, Tennessee, USA. CD4+ T cells were enriched through magnetic negative selection, after which naive cells were positively selected on CD45RA and the remaining negative fraction served as the memory subset. After blood collection by leukapheresis, PBMCs were isolated using Ficoll-Histopaque density gradient centrifugation and then cryopreserved in the vapor phase of liquid nitrogen. Purity and quantity of every magnetically sorted T cell population were checked by analytical flow cytometry. Each sorted fraction had its genomic DNA isolated and then quantified by UV absorbance on a Nanodrop 2000c. Using the deep immunoSEQ assay, TCR CDR3 regions were amplified from genomic DNA by multiplex PCR. Genomic DNA extracted from each cell subset was distributed evenly over all wells of several immunoSEQ 96-well plates, and each plate served as one replicate. For sorted subsets, around 200 ng genomic DNA, equal to tens of thousands of T cell genomes, was loaded into each replicate PCR. Purified libraries were measured with a Qubit 3.0 fluorometer, size-checked on a Bioanalyzer 2100, and measured again with the KAPA Library Quantification kit. Every immunoSEQ 96-well plate was sequenced on a dedicated single-read 150-cycle Illumina NextSeq 550 flow cell. Regarding the original processing steps: Because the immunoSEQ output included only junctional sequences and no quality scores, the filtering could not be the same as the filtering used for full-length reads. Sequences were annotated with PyIR, a Python wrapper for IgBLAST v1.9, and V/J genes and CDR3 were assigned using IMGT germline references. Reads with weak V/J assignments (E-value above 1e-6), missing CDR3, stop codons, out-of-frame junctions, or ambiguous translated residues were removed. V3J clonotypes were defined as sequences sharing an identical inferred V gene, J gene, and CDR3 amino acid sequence. To compute the percentage overlap between repertoires, the number of shared unique clonotypes was divided by the size of the smaller repertoire. Repertoire richness was assessed with RTK rarefaction, the Chao1 estimator, and Recon v2.1 estimates of unobserved clonotypes. OLGA was used to compute generation probabilities for all TCRbeta clonotypes that the gDNA method yielded from a few donors. Drawn from immuneACCESS, this table holds only the in-frame rearrangements with V and J called that TCRdb kept. Clones are partly lost; checked studies trace under half to an unresolved V gene and leave the rest unexplained. V, J and clone size reflect that table, while D and trimming were determined from the DNA. The sample profile shows about 2.3 million clones; over 85% of them were found once. The ten largest account for 0.35% to 0.5% of the sample.

As concerns this clone: Its antigen is unknown. It has no much larger one-base neighbor in the sample; base qualities were not kept.

V loses 3 bases of germline sequence and J loses 4 bases, and the interval between the two ends is 12 bases. CDR1 and CDR2, per the germline V gene (reference sequence), are SEHNR and FQNEAQ. There are 15 amino acids in the CDR3, from cysteine to phenylalanine inclusive. Of all the DNA, just the CDR3 is kept, 45 bases in frame from base 1. Sequences were obtained from naive CD4+ T cells from PBMCs. The sample's cell subset or site label, decoded: CD45RA+ positively selected. The source is a man in his late teens or twenties in good health. Some clones in this sample may be carry-over from other donors' samples. The chain is encoded by TRBV7-9 joined to TRBJ1-4; the D gene remains uncertain. The CDR3 in this case is CASSFPWTINEKLFF. The DNA reads as follows: TGTGCCAGCAGCTTTCCTTGGACGATTAATGAAAAACTGTTTTTT.